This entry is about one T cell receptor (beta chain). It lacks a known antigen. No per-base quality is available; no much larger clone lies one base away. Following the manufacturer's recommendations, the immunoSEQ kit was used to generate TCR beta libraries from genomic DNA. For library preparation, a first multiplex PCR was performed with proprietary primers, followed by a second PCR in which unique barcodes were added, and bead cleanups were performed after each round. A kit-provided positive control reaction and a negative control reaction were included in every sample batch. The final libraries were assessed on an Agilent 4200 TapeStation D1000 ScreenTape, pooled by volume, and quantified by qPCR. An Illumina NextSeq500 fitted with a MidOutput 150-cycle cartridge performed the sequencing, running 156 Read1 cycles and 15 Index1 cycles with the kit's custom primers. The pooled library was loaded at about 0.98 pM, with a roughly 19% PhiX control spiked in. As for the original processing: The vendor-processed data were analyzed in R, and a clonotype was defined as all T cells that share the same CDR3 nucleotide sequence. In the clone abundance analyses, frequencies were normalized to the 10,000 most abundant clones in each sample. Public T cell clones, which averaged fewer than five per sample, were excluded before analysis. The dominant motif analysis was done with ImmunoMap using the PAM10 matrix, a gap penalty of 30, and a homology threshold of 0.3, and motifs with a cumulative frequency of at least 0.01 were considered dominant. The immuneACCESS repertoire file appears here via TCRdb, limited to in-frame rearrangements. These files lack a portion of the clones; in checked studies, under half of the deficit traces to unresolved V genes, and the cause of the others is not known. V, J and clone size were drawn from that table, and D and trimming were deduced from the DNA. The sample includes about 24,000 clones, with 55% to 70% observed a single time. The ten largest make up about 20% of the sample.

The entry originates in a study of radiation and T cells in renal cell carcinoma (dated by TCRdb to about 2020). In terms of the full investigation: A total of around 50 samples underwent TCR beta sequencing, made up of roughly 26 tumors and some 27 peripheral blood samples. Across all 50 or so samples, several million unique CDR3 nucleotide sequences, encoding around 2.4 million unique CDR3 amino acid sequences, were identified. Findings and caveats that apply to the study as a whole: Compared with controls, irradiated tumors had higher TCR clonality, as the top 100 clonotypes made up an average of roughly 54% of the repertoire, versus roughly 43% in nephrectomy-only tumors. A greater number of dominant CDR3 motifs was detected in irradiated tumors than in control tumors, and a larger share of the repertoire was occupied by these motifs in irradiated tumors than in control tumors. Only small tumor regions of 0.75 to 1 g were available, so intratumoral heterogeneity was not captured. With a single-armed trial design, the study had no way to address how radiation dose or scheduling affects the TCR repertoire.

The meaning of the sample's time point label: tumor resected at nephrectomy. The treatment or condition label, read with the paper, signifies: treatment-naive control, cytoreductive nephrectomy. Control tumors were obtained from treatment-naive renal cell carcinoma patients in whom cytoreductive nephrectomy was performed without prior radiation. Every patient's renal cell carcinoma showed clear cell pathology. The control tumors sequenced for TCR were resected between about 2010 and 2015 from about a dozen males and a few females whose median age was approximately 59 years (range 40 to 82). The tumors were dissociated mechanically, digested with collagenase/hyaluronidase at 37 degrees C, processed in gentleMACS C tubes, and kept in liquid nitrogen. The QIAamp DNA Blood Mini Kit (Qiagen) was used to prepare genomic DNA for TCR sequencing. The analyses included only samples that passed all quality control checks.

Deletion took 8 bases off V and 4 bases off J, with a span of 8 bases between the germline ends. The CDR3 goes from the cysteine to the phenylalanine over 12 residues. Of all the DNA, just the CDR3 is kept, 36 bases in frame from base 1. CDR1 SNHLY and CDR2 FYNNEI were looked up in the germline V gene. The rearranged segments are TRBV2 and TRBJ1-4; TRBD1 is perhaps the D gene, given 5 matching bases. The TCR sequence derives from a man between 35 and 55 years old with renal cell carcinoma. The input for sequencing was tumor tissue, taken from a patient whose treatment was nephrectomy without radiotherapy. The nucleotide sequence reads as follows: TGTGCCAGCGTTAGGGGTAATGAAAAACTGTTTTTT. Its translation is CASVRGNEKLFF.